These 21 T cell receptor beta chains originate from one sample sequenced in a study of CD8 T cells in ankylosing spondylitis. No antigen has been identified for these receptors. Study results and limitations: What appeared characteristic of ankylosing spondylitis blood was a TCR beta motif of several highly homologous variants.

TCRdb called the 5' RACE reads again in MiXCR, with one record for every CDR3 protein. The data contain hundreds of thousands of distinct CDR3 sequences, around 11% of them seen just once; the ten biggest clones take up approximately 0.46%. Material: blood, either unsorted or a sorted T cell fraction (not recorded which). The receptor set was obtained from a male donor with ankylosing spondylitis.

The V and J genes are TRBV12-3 or TRBV12-4 and TRBJ1-2; TRBD1 matches at 8 bases. The V segment lost 3 bases and the J segment 7 bases; nucleotides outside the gene matches: 13. The CDR3 is 16 residues long. CDR3 nucleotide sequence: TGTGCCAGCAGTTTTCACTGGTCGACAGGGGATCTTGGCTACACCTTC. Its translation is CASSFHWSTGDLGYTF.

This chain connects TRBV5-1 to TRBJ2-1; D gene ambiguous. The germline CDR1 and CDR2 sequences are SGHRS and YFSETQ. The ends were cut back, 4 bases at V and 4 bases at J, with 15 bases in the middle. The CDR3 covers 15 residues. The CDR3, as DNA: TGCGCCAGCAGCCCCGAGGCGCGAATTTACAATGAGCAGTTCTTC. Translation gives CASSPEARIYNEQFF.

As regards this clonotype: A much bigger clone sits one base away, suggesting this may be a read error. CDR3 sequence reads: CASSQSPPGGAQFF. CDR3 bases: TGCGCCAGCAGCCAAAGTCCGCCGGGCGGTGCGCAGTTCTTC. The chain joins TRBV4-3 to TRBJ2-1; D gene ambiguous. V shed 2 bases and J shed 12 bases, with 17 bases lying between them. Germline CDR1 LGHNA, CDR2 YSLEER. This CDR3 has 14 residues.

The chain employs TRBV5-8 and TRBJ2-5; D gene ambiguous. Germline V gene lookup returns CDR1 SGHTS and CDR2 YDEGEE. With 3 bases removed from V and 5 bases from J, the gap between germline ends came to 11 bases. The CDR3 consists of 13 residues. This CDR3 reads CASSYTRVETQYF. The CDR3 nucleotides read TGTGCCAGCAGCTACACTCGAGTGGAGACCCAGTACTTC. The entire variable domain, with the rest obtained from reference TRBV5-8 and TRBJ2-5, is as follows: EAGVTQSPTHLIKTRGQQATLRCSPISGHTSVYWYQQALGLGLQFLLWYDEGEERNRGNFPPRFSGRQFPNYSSELNVNALELEDSALYLCASSYTRVETQYFGPGTRLLVL.

The chain joins TRBV30 to TRBJ2-7; possibly TRBD2 for D (6 bases). Germline V gene lookup returns CDR1 GTSNPN and CDR2 SVGIG (reference sequence). The V gene lost 4 bases and the J gene lost 7 bases, with 20 bases spanning the gap. This CDR3 comprises 14 residues. This CDR3 is CAWTGGTFAGEQYF. The CDR3 DNA reads TGTGCCTGGACCGGAGGGACGTTTGCTGGTGAGCAGTACTTC. Looking up the rest from reference TRBV30 and TRBJ2-7 gives the full variable domain: SQTIHQWPATLVQPVGSPLSLECTVEGTSNPNLYWYRQAAGRGLQLLFYSVGIGQISSEVPQNLSASRPQDRQFILSSKKLLLSDSGFYLCAWTGGTFAGEQYFGPGTRLTVT.

J is TRBJ2-1 and V is TRBV20-1; 7 positions agree with TRBD2. Per germline, CDR1 DFQATT and CDR2 SNEGSKA (reference sequence). Trimming at V came to 2 bases and at J to 4 bases, leaving 23 bases not matched to a gene. This CDR3 is 20 amino acids long. The CDR3 loop reads CSARQPAGLAGVGRYNEQFF. In DNA, the CDR3 is TGCAGTGCTAGACAACCAGCCGGGCTGGCGGGGGTTGGCCGGTACAATGAGCAGTTCTTC.

This clonotype was counted ten times or more. The chain uses TRBV27 and TRBJ2-1; maybe TRBD1 (5 bases). Germline V gene data show CDR1 as MNHEY and CDR2 as SMNVEV (reference sequence). The germline V and J ends were trimmed by 1 base and 8 bases, with 9 bases remaining between them. This CDR3 is 13 amino acids long. CDR3 sequence: CASSLWPRDEQFF. For the CDR3, the DNA is TGTGCCAGCAGTTTATGGCCCAGGGATGAGCAGTTCTTC.

In this sample, this clonotype turned up a few times. The J gene is TRBJ1-1, the V gene TRBV12-3 or TRBV12-4; no firm D call. The CDR3 extends over 14 amino acids. V was pared by 3 bases and J by 6 bases, with 14 bases between. CDR3: CASSLRGITPEAFF. In nucleotides, the CDR3 is TGTGCCAGCAGTTTGAGAGGGATTACGCCTGAAGCTTTCTTT.

This chain joins TRBV20-1 and TRBJ2-7; no firm D call. V gave up 7 bases and J gave up 7 bases, with 14 bases separating them. CDR1 and CDR2 from the germline V gene are DFQATT and SNEGSKA (reference sequence). This CDR3 has 11 residues. The CDR3 sequence: CSELLEGEQYF. In DNA form, the CDR3 reads TGCAGTGAACTATTAGAAGGAGAGCAGTACTTC.

The chain employs TRBV6-5 and TRBJ2-5; D perhaps matches TRBD1 (6 bases). CDR1 and CDR2 from the germline V gene are MNHEY and SVGAGI. Trimming removed 5 bases at V and 2 bases at J, with 12 bases between. The CDR3 is 14 residues long. Here the CDR3 reads CASSNDRLQETQYF. As DNA, the CDR3 is TGTGCCAGCAGTAACGACAGGCTTCAAGAGACCCAGTACTTC.

This clonotype has a handful of counts. The CDR3: CAISTSGEDEQFF. The CDR3 bases are TGTGCCATCAGTACTAGCGGGGAGGATGAGCAGTTCTTC. The gene calls are TRBV10-3 and TRBJ2-1; 10 bases agree with TRBD2. This CDR3 spans 13 amino acids. CDR1 is ENHRY, CDR2 SYGVKD, per germline. The trim removed 5 bases at V and 8 bases at J, leaving 3 bases unmatched.

This sequence joins TRBV20-1 and TRBJ2-7; TRBD1 might be the D (5 bases). Germline V gene sequence: CDR1 DFQATT, CDR2 SNEGSKA (reference sequence). The CDR3 spans 14 residues. The germline V and J ends were trimmed by 2 bases and 2 bases, with 13 bases remaining between them. The CDR3 loop is CSARQIRVTYEQYF. The CDR3 bases are TGCAGTGCTAGACAAATCAGGGTCACCTACGAGCAGTACTTC.

This clonotype was recorded a few times. The gene calls are TRBV18 and TRBJ2-2; possible D gene TRBD1, 6 bases. Germline assignment: CDR1 KGHSH and CDR2 LQKENI. Trimming pared 0 bases from V and 14 bases from J, leaving 13 bases between. The CDR3 totals 13 residues. In DNA form, the CDR3 reads TGTGCCAGCTCACCACCGAGCGGACAGATACTGTTTTTT. Protein: CASSPPSGQILFF. The whole variable domain, remainder taken from reference TRBV18 and TRBJ2-2, is NAGVMQNPRHLVRRRGQEARLRCSPMKGHSHVYWYRQLPEEGLKFMVYLQKENIIDESGMPKERFSAEFPKEGPSILRIQQVVRGDSAAYFCASSPPSGQILFFGEGSRLTVL.

This clonotype was seen more than once but under ten times. The chain links TRBV20-1 to TRBJ1-1; D is ambiguous. Germline V gene data show CDR1 as DFQATT and CDR2 as SNEGSKA (reference sequence). This CDR3 is 15 amino acids long. Trimming shortened V by 3 bases and J by 1 base, and 15 bases separated the two germline ends. CDR3 bases: TGCAGTGCTAGTACCTCCACTATCGAGAACACTGAAGCTTTCTTT. Translated: CSASTSTIENTEAFF.

The CDR3 region has the DNA TGTGCCAGCAGCTTTCCCTTAATAGGTGGCTATGGCTACACCTTC. Encoded protein: CASSFPLIGGYGYTF. The chain has TRBV7-2 and TRBJ1-2, with no clear D. Between the trimmed V and J ends, which lost 3 bases and 4 bases, there was a span of 15 bases. The CDR3 totals 15 residues. Per germline, CDR1 SGHTA and CDR2 FQGNSA. The full variable domain, in which reference TRBV7-2 and TRBJ1-2 provide the parts outside the CDR3, is GAGVSQSPSNKVTEKGKDVELRCDPISGHTALYWYRQSLGQGLEFLIYFQGNSAPDKSGLPSDRFSAERTGGSVSTLTIQRTQQEDSAVYLCASSFPLIGGYGYTFGSGTRLTVV.

The DNA of the CDR3 is TGCAGTGCTAGTCCTTTCAATAACCTTGCGGGACCCAATGAGCAGTTCTTC. This sequence encodes CSASPFNNLAGPNEQFF. V is TRBV20-1 and J is TRBJ2-1, with D perhaps TRBD2 (6 bases). The CDR3 runs 17 residues. Trimming shortened V by 3 bases and J by 6 bases, and 24 bases separated the two germline ends. Germline loops: CDR1 DFQATT, CDR2 SNEGSKA (reference sequence).

In this sample, this clonotype turned up a few times. The J gene is TRBJ2-7, the V gene TRBV20-1; D assignment may be TRBD1 or TRBD2 (6 bases each). Germline assignment: CDR1 DFQATT and CDR2 SNEGSKA (reference sequence). V lost 3 bases, J lost 4 bases, and 16 bases lay in between. This CDR3 has 14 residues. DNA of the CDR3: TGCAGTGCTAGGGGGGGCTCCTTCGGGTACGAGCAGTACTTC. Encoded protein: CSARGGSFGYEQYF.

This clonotype was detected many times. The V gene is TRBV20-1, the J gene TRBJ2-7; 7 bases agree with TRBD1. This CDR3 comprises 14 residues. The V gene's germline CDR1 is DFQATT and CDR2 SNEGSKA (reference sequence). With 7 bases clipped from V and 0 bases from J, the junction kept 9 bases outside the gene matches. The CDR3 reads CSVQATGSSYEQYF. DNA of the CDR3: TGCAGTGTCCAAGCGACAGGGAGCTCCTACGAGCAGTACTTC.

This clonotype was detected many times. The chain employs TRBV20-1 and TRBJ1-5, with 8 bases fitting TRBD1. Losses at the gene ends were 4 bases for V and 6 bases for J; bases not matched to a gene: 11. Germline V gives CDR1 DFQATT, CDR2 SNEGSKA (reference sequence). The CDR3 runs 15 residues. CDR3 region: CSAKRDRWASQPQHF. CDR3 sequence (DNA): TGCAGTGCTAAAAGGGACAGGTGGGCAAGTCAGCCCCAGCATTTT.

The J gene is TRBJ1-2, the V gene TRBV20-1, with TRBD1 matching over 7 bases. CDR1 is DFQATT and CDR2 is SNEGSKA in the germline V gene (reference sequence). V was clipped by 1 base and J by 7 bases; unmatched bases: 9. The CDR3 contains 14 residues. As DNA, the CDR3 is TGCAGTGCTAGAGCCACCGGGACAGACTCTGGCTACACCTTC. Translating it yields CSARATGTDSGYTF.

The chain links TRBV24-1 to TRBJ2-1; tentative D call: TRBD1 (6 bases). Trimming took 3 bases from V and 8 from J, leaving 16 bases between them. The V gene's germline CDR1 is KGHDR and CDR2 SFDVKD. The CDR3 has 15 amino acids. In DNA form, the CDR3 reads TGTGCCACCAGTGATCCCCGGACCTCAGGGGATGAGCAGTTCTTC. The encoded protein is CATSDPRTSGDEQFF.